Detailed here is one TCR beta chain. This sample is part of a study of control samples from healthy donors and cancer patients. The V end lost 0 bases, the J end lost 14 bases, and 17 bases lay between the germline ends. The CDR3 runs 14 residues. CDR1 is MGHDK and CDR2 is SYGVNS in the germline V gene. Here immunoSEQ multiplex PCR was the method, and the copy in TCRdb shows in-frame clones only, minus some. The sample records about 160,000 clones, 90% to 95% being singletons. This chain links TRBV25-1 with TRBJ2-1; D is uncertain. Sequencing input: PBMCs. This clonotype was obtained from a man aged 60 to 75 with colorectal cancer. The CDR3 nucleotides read TGTGCCAGCAGTGAATATACTGGGGTTTTCCCCGAGTTCTTC. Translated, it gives CASSEYTGVFPEFF.